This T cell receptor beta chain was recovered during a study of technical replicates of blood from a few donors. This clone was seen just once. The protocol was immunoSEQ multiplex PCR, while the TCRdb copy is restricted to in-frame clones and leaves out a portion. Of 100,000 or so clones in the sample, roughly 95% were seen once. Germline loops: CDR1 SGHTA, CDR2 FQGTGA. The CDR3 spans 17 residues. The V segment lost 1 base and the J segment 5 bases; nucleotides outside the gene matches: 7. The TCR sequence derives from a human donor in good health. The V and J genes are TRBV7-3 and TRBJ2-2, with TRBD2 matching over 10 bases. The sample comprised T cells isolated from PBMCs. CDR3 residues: CASSLRLAGVRTGELFF. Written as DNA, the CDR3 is TGTGCCAGCAGCTTAAGGCTAGCGGGGGTGCGAACCGGGGAGCTGTTTTTT.